A selection of T cell receptor beta chains follows, all from one sample in a study of cytomegalovirus exposure and HLA in healthy donors. Method: immunoSEQ multiplex PCR; TCRdb's copy keeps in-frame clones and lacks some. The data show 95,000 to 150,000 clones, around 65% seen once. The sample taken for sequencing was PBMCs. The receptors come from a man younger than 35 in good health and CMV-seronegative. The CDR3 runs from the conserved cysteine through the conserved F or W. D genes are given only for firm matches. Rows give clone size only sometimes, using once, few, many, or a class for an expanded clone.

J	D	length	size	V	DNA	CDR3
TRBJ2-1	-	14	-	TRBV6-5	TGTGCCAGCACCGGGACTCAGATGAGGAGAAAGCAGTTCTTC	CASTGTQMRRKQFF
TRBJ2-5	-	13	-	TRBV27	TGTGCCAGCAGGGTTACGGGGTCTGAGACCCAGTACTTC	CASRVTGSETQYF
TRBJ2-7	TRBD1	17	-	TRBV5-1	TGCGCCAGCAGCTTGATCTTTCGACAGGGGGGGATTTACGAGCAGTACTTC	CASSLIFRQGGIYEQYF
TRBJ1-1	TRBD1	14	-	TRBV28	TGTGCCAGCAGGGGACAGCCACCGAACACTGAAGCTTTCTTT	CASRGQPPNTEAFF
TRBJ2-2	-	13	-	TRBV9	TGTGCCAGCAGCGTGGCACCCACAGGGGAGCTGTTTTTT	CASSVAPTGELFF
TRBJ2-7	-	14	-	TRBV30	TGTGCCTGGAGGGTGGGACAATTTAGCTACGAGCAGTACTTC	CAWRVGQFSYEQYF
TRBJ2-7	TRBD1	12	-	TRBV29-1	TGCAGCGTTGGGACAGGGCTCTACGAGCAGTACTTC	CSVGTGLYEQYF
TRBJ1-3	-	13	-	TRBV10-3	TGTGCCATCAGTGAGTCGAGGGGAAACACCATATATTTT	CAISESRGNTIYF
TRBJ2-5	TRBD1	12	-	TRBV2	TGTGCCAGAGGGACAGGGAAAGAGACCCAGTACTTC	CARGTGKETQYF
TRBJ1-1	-	15	-	TRBV6-1	TGTGCCAGCAGTGAATTGGCCAGGTTCTACACTGAAGCTTTCTTT	CASSELARFYTEAFF
TRBJ1-2	-	14	once	TRBV7-9	TGTGCCAGCAGCCCCAGGACGGGGAACTATGGCTACACCTTC	CASSPRTGNYGYTF
TRBJ1-2	-	16	-	TRBV9	TGTGCCAGCAGCGGGGGCAGGGGACAAAACCCCTTCGGCTACACCTTC	CASSGGRGQNPFGYTF
TRBJ2-5	-	15	-	TRBV7-2	TGTGCCAGCAGCGCGGAAGGACAGTCGGGGGAGACCCAGTACTTC	CASSAEGQSGETQYF
TRBJ2-5	-	14	-	TRBV5-4	TGTGCCAGCAGCTTGGGAGTGGGCGGGGAGACCCAGTACTTC	CASSLGVGGETQYF
TRBJ1-5	-	15	-	TRBV2	TGTGCCAGCACGGGGGGTTGGACAGCAAATCAGCCCCAGCATTTT	CASTGGWTANQPQHF
TRBJ2-7	TRBD2	15	-	TRBV7-8	TGTGCCAGCAGCTCAGGACTAGCGGGGAGGTACGAGCAGTACTTC	CASSSGLAGRYEQYF
TRBJ2-7	TRBD1	17	-	TRBV27	TGTGCCAGCAGTTTTGTAGTCCCGACAGGGGGTGGCTACGAGCAGTACTTC	CASSFVVPTGGGYEQYF
TRBJ2-7	TRBD2	15	-	TRBV7-2	TGTGCCAGCAGCCCGACTAGCGGGAGTTTTTACGAGCAGTACTTC	CASSPTSGSFYEQYF
TRBJ1-2	-	14	few	TRBV2	TGTGCCAACAAGGGTCCGGGACTGAACTATGGCTACACCTTC	CANKGPGLNYGYTF
TRBJ1-5	TRBD1	16	few	TRBV7-8	TGTGCCAGCAGCCCAAGCCCACAGGGGTCAGGCCAGCCCCAGCATTTT	CASSPSPQGSGQPQHF
TRBJ1-4	-	15	-	TRBV19	TGTGCCAGTAATACCGGGGGGGCCGTGAATGAAAAACTGTTTTTT	CASNTGGAVNEKLFF
TRBJ2-1	TRBD2	15	-	TRBV27	TGTGCCAGCAGTTTATATCTGGGACTAGCAAATGAGCAGTTCTTC	CASSLYLGLANEQFF
TRBJ2-3	TRBD1	15	-	TRBV19	TGTGCCAGTAGTCCTGGACAGGGCCCAGCGGATACGCAGTATTTT	CASSPGQGPADTQYF
TRBJ2-7	TRBD1	16	-	TRBV28	TGTGCCAGCAGTGCCTCGACAGGGGATGGGAAATACGAGCAGTACTTC	CASSASTGDGKYEQYF
TRBJ2-7	TRBD2	16	few	TRBV5-1	TGCGCCAGCAGCCATACAGCGGGAGGGGGCTCCTACGAGCAGTACTTC	CASSHTAGGGSYEQYF
TRBJ2-1	-	14	-	TRBV6-5	TGTGCCAGCGGCGGGAAACGGTCCTACAATGAGCAGTTCTTC	CASGGKRSYNEQFF
TRBJ2-2	TRBD2	14	-	TRBV6-4	TGTGCCAGCAGCCACACGGGGGGGACCGGGGAGCTGTTTTTT	CASSHTGGTGELFF
TRBJ2-3	TRBD2	18	few	TRBV19	TGTGCCAGTAGTACGGGACTAGCGGGGACCACTACCACAGATACGCAGTATTTT	CASSTGLAGTTTTDTQYF
TRBJ2-6	-	17	-	TRBV27	TGTGCCAGCACGAGCGAGATTCCCTTCTCTGGGGCCAACGTCCTGACTTTC	CASTSEIPFSGANVLTF
TRBJ2-7	TRBD2	15	-	TRBV6-6	TGTGCCAGCAGTTACTCTGCGGGAGGGCTCTACGAGCAGTACTTC	CASSYSAGGLYEQYF
TRBJ2-7	TRBD1	16	-	TRBV5-5	TGTGCCAGCAGCTGGAGATCCGGGACAGGGATCAACGAGCAGTACTTC	CASSWRSGTGINEQYF
TRBJ1-2	TRBD1	14	-	TRBV30	TGTGCCTCTCTACGGACAGGCCTAATCCGGGGCTACACCTTC	CASLRTGLIRGYTF
TRBJ1-1	-	13	-	TRBV10-1	TGCGCCAGCAGTGAGGACGGACTTTCCGAAGCTTTCTTT	CASSEDGLSEAFF
TRBJ2-3	TRBD1	15	-	TRBV9	TGTGCCAGCAGCGTTTGGGACAGGGAAACAGATACGCAGTATTTT	CASSVWDRETDTQYF
TRBJ2-1	TRBD2	15	-	TRBV4-1	TGCGCCAGCAGCCTGACTAGCGGATCCTACAATGAGCAGTTCTTC	CASSLTSGSYNEQFF
TRBJ1-4	TRBD1	15	few	TRBV6-6	TGTGCCAGCAGCATTCAGGGGGGCTCTAATGAAAAACTGTTTTTT	CASSIQGGSNEKLFF
TRBJ2-7	TRBD1	16	-	TRBV25-1	TGTGCCAGCAGTGAATTACCCCGGGACAGCTCCTACGAGCAGTACTTC	CASSELPRDSSYEQYF
TRBJ2-5	-	13	few	TRBV5-4	TGTGCCAGCAGCTTGGGACAGCAAGAGACCCAGTACTTC	CASSLGQQETQYF
TRBJ2-1	-	13	few	TRBV5-6	TGTGCCAGCAGCTGGGGGGACCACAATGAGCAGTTCTTC	CASSWGDHNEQFF
TRBJ2-1	-	11	-	TRBV6-5	TGTGCCAGCAGACAGGTGGATGAGCAGTTCTTC	CASRQVDEQFF
TRBJ1-5	-	16	-	TRBV18	TGTGCCAGCTCACCCCAGACAGGCCTGGGGGATCAGCCCCAGCATTTT	CASSPQTGLGDQPQHF
TRBJ2-7	-	15	few	TRBV5-4	TGTGCCAGCAGCTTGAAAGCGGGCAGTTCCTACGAGCAGTACTTC	CASSLKAGSSYEQYF
TRBJ1-3	-	11	-	TRBV27	TGTGCCAGCAGTAGAGGTGGCACCATATATTTT	CASSRGGTIYF
TRBJ2-7	-	12	-	TRBV28	TGTGCCAGCGGACGGGGCTCCTACGAGCAGTACTTC	CASGRGSYEQYF
TRBJ2-3	TRBD2	15	-	TRBV19	TGTGCCAGTACTAAGCTAGGAGCGGGGACAGATACGCAGTATTTT	CASTKLGAGTDTQYF
TRBJ2-7	TRBD2	16	-	TRBV7-6	TGTGCCAGCAGCTTAGAGGCTAGCGGGAGTCGCCACGAGCAGTACTTC	CASSLEASGSRHEQYF
TRBJ2-1	TRBD2	16	-	TRBV18	TGTGCCAGCTCATCTACACTAGCGGGGGGGCCGGGTGAGCAGTTCTTC	CASSSTLAGGPGEQFF
TRBJ1-1	-	14	-	TRBV7-9	TGTGCCAGCAGCTCCTACAGGGATCGCACTGAAGCTTTCTTT	CASSSYRDRTEAFF
TRBJ1-1	-	14	-	TRBV11-1	TGTGCCAGCAGCTTGTTGACAGTGGGCACTGAAGCTTTCTTT	CASSLLTVGTEAFF
TRBJ2-3	TRBD1	16	-	TRBV7-9	TGTGCCAGCAGCTTAACCCCGGGGACAGTTTACGATACGCAGTATTTT	CASSLTPGTVYDTQYF
TRBJ2-7	-	12	-	TRBV5-1	TGCGCCAGCAGCTTGGCCAGCTACGAGCAGTACTTC	CASSLASYEQYF
TRBJ2-2	TRBD2	19	-	TRBV15	TGTGCCACCAGCAGAGATCGGGGACTAGCGGGAGGAGGCGCCGGGGAGCTGTTTTTT	CATSRDRGLAGGGAGELFF
TRBJ2-1	TRBD2	15	-	TRBV6-5	TGTGCCAGCAGCCTACTAGCGGACACCTACAATGAGCAGTTCTTC	CASSLLADTYNEQFF
TRBJ1-5	-	14	-	TRBV30	TGTGCCTGGAGCGGCAGACTAGGCAATCAGCCCCAGCATTTT	CAWSGRLGNQPQHF